Listed below are T cell receptor beta chains from one sample, sequenced in a study of T-cell reconstitution after alpha-beta-depleted transplantation in children. TCRdb used MiXCR to reprocess the PCR reads, holding one entry per CDR3 protein. The top ten hold 2% to 2.5% of the sample, which has hundreds of thousands of distinct CDR3 sequences, approximately 12% seen once. Sequencing was performed on PBMCs, mostly from graft donor cells, taken 360 days after TCRalphabeta/CD19-depleted stem cell transplant. The receptors were gathered from a male patient younger than 18 who had a stem cell transplant for acute myeloid leukemia, so the T cells may come from the graft donor. Both conserved end residues are part of each CDR3. D genes are given only for firm matches. Size tells how often a clone was seen (once, few, many) or the class of an expanded clone, and some rows leave it out.

d_call	j_call	v_call	clone_size	cdr3_aa	cdr3_nt
.	TRBJ2-3	TRBV5-1	many	CASSLLPTDTQYF	TGCGCCAGCAGCCTACTCCCCACAGATACGCAGTATTTT
TRBD1	TRBJ1-5	TRBV12-3/TRBV12-4	.	CASSPTGGVNQPQHF	TGTGCCAGCAGCCCGACAGGGGGCGTCAATCAGCCCCAGCATTTT
TRBD2	TRBJ2-2	TRBV19	once	CASSIDWTSGRTGELFF	TGTGCCAGTAGTATAGATTGGACTAGCGGGAGAACCGGGGAGCTGTTTTTT
.	TRBJ2-6	TRBV28	few	CASSPHPGGRETGSGANVLTF	TGTGCCAGCAGTCCTCATCCCGGGGGACGAGAAACCGGCTCTGGGGCCAACGTCCTGACTTTC
.	TRBJ2-3	TRBV29-1	.	CSVETNTDTQYF	TGCAGCGTTGAAACAAACACAGATACGCAGTATTTT
.	TRBJ2-7	TRBV29-1	many	CSVDWGAREQYF	TGCAGCGTTGACTGGGGGGCGCGCGAGCAGTACTTC
TRBD2	TRBJ2-7	TRBV12-3/TRBV12-4	many	CASSHSGSNEQYF	TGTGCCAGCAGTCATAGCGGGAGCAACGAGCAGTACTTC
TRBD1	TRBJ2-7	TRBV7-6	.	CASSLQPGQGDYEQYF	TGTGCCAGCAGCTTACAACCGGGACAGGGGGATTACGAGCAGTACTTC
.	TRBJ1-4	TRBV10-3	many	CAISETLATNEKLFF	TGTGCCATCAGTGAAACCCTTGCAACTAATGAAAAACTGTTTTTT
.	TRBJ1-5	TRBV1	.	CTSSLDGRTGRTNQPQHF	TGCACCAGCAGCCTCGATGGTCGGACAGGGAGGACCAATCAGCCCCAGCATTTT
TRBD2	TRBJ2-3	TRBV20-1	few	CRPRGTSIFTSDTQYF	TGCAGGCCCCGAGGGACTAGCATCTTTACGTCAGATACGCAGTATTTT
.	TRBJ2-7	TRBV10-2	.	CATNRGGYEQYF	TGCGCCACCAATCGGGGTGGATACGAGCAGTACTTC
TRBD2	TRBJ2-3	TRBV11-2	.	CASSLEGGLAGLDTQYF	TGTGCCAGCAGCTTAGAAGGGGGACTAGCGGGGTTAGATACGCAGTATTTT
TRBD2	TRBJ2-1	TRBV7-9	few	CASSLTSGRTNEQFF	TGTGCCAGCAGCTTAACTAGCGGGAGAACGAATGAGCAGTTCTTC
TRBD1	TRBJ2-1	TRBV12-3/TRBV12-4	.	CASRGDRAYNEQFF	TGTGCCAGCAGGGGCGACAGGGCCTACAATGAGCAGTTCTTC
.	TRBJ2-7	TRBV12-3/TRBV12-4	.	CASSPPDRYEQYF	TGTGCCAGCAGCCCCCCTGACAGGTACGAGCAGTACTTC
.	TRBJ2-5	TRBV3-1	.	CASSLGATPVGETQYF	TGTGCCAGCAGCCTCGGGGCCACCCCCGTGGGGGAGACCCAGTACTTC
.	TRBJ2-5	TRBV28	.	CASTAAGETETQYF	TGTGCCAGCACCGCCGCTGGAGAGACAGAGACCCAGTACTTC